This TCR beta chain was profiled in a study of blood T cell repertoires in COVID-19. The germline V gene has CDR1 MNHEY and CDR2 SVGAGI. V was cut by 0 bases and J by 7 bases, with 9 bases left in between. The CDR3 sequence is 14 residues long. Produced via immunoSEQ multiplex PCR; TCRdb's table is partial and in-frame only. Counted here are 95,000 to 150,000 clones, 86% occurring once; the ten biggest clones make up more than 4%. The chain has TRBV6-5 and TRBJ2-2; D gene unclear. Input material: peripheral blood. The clonotype originates from a man aged 35 to 55 with acute or convalescent COVID-19. The CDR3 nucleotides are TGTGCCAGCAGTTACTCGAGGCAGATCGGGGAGCTGTTTTTT. Translated, it gives CASSYSRQIGELFF.